The next 22 T cell receptor beta chains were all read from a single sample in a study of blood T cell repertoires in COVID-19. Profiling relied on immunoSEQ multiplex PCR, and the TCRdb table lists in-frame clones only, not all of them. The sample includes more than 200,000 clones, about 88% of them seen just once. The sequencing sample was made of peripheral blood. These receptors were taken from a woman aged 50 to 65 with COVID-19, enrolled during active disease.

The chain is built from TRBV2 and TRBJ1-4; a weak D match, TRBD1 (5 bases). V gave up 0 bases and J gave up 11 bases, with 19 bases separating them. Germline lookup yields CDR1 SNHLY and CDR2 FYNNEI. The CDR3 totals 16 residues. DNA for the CDR3: TGTGCCAGCAGTGAAGCGGTAGCCACAGGAGGGGACAAACTGTTTTTT. Residues: CASSEAVATGGDKLFF.

The chain uses TRBV19 and TRBJ1-1; weak D call: TRBD1 (5 bases). Trimming removed 6 bases at V and 5 bases at J, with 19 bases between. CDR3 length equals 15 residues. Looked up from germline, CDR1 is LNHDA and CDR2 is SQIVND (reference sequence). CDR3 in DNA: TGTGCCAGTAGGTGGGACGTTGGAGGGTCTACTGAAGCTTTCTTT. Its protein is CASRWDVGGSTEAFF.

J is TRBJ2-5 and V is TRBV5-1, with a tentative D call TRBD2 (6 bases). Germline values: CDR1 SGHRS, CDR2 YFSETQ. CDR3 length equals 15 residues. The V and J ends lost 5 bases and 2 bases respectively, with 16 bases between them. This chain's CDR3 is CASRLRLGLQETQYF. The CDR3 coding sequence is TGCGCCAGCAGGTTACGACTAGGCCTACAAGAGACCCAGTACTTC.

The chain recombines TRBV24-1 with TRBJ2-5; a weak D match, TRBD2 (5 bases). CDR1 is KGHDR and CDR2 is SFDVKD in the germline V gene. This CDR3 region has 14 residues. V was clipped by 4 bases and J by 4 bases, with 12 bases between them. CDR3 coding DNA: TGTGCCACCAGTGACCCCACCAGCGGAGAGACCCAGTACTTC. Translated, it gives CATSDPTSGETQYF.

The chain joins TRBV5-1 to TRBJ2-5; 8 nucleotides line up with TRBD1. Unmatched junction bases numbered 7, after V lost 3 bases and J lost 3 bases. The length of the CDR3 is 15 residues. Germline assignment: CDR1 SGHRS and CDR2 YFSETQ. The CDR3 bases are TGCGCCAGCAGCTCACCGGACAGGGCCGAAGAGACCCAGTACTTC. This codes for CASSSPDRAEETQYF.

The chain carries TRBV5-1 and TRBJ1-2, with TRBD1 as a possible D gene (5 bases). CDR1 SGHRS and CDR2 YFSETQ come from the germline V gene. V was trimmed by 4 bases and J by 2 bases, leaving 12 bases between them. The CDR3 is made up of 14 amino acids. The CDR3 nucleotides read TGCGCCAGCAGCCCTGAGTCAGGGAACTATGGCTACACCTTC. It encodes CASSPESGNYGYTF.

The rearrangement uses TRBV7-2 and TRBJ1-1; TRBD1 aligns across 7 bases. The V gene's germline CDR1 is SGHTA and CDR2 FQGNSA. With 5 bases clipped from V and 6 bases from J, the junction kept 9 bases outside the gene matches. This CDR3 is built from 14 residues. The CDR3, as DNA: TGTGCCAGCAGCAAACAGGGGCGAGATTCTGAAGCTTTCTTT. This translates into CASSKQGRDSEAFF.

The rearrangement joins TRBV30 to TRBJ2-6; D may be TRBD1 (6 bases). The germline CDR1 and CDR2 sequences are GTSNPN and SVGIG (reference sequence). V lost 0 bases, J lost 3 bases, and 9 bases lay in between. The CDR3 is made up of 15 amino acids. CDR3 protein: CAWSVGGYGANVLTF. Written as DNA, the CDR3 is TGTGCCTGGAGTGTAGGGGGTTATGGGGCCAACGTCCTGACTTTC.

The genes are TRBV11-3 and TRBJ2-3, with TRBD2 matching over 7 bases. Trimming took 5 bases from V and 3 from J; bases not matched to a gene: 8. The germline V gene encodes CDR1 SGHNT and CDR2 YENEEA. The CDR3 is made up of 15 amino acids. The CDR3 bases are TGTGCCAGCAGCCTTACGGGGGGTAGTACAGATACGCAGTATTTT. Translated: CASSLTGGSTDTQYF.

The chain has TRBV6-5 and TRBJ1-1; maybe TRBD1 (6 bases). Germline V gene data show CDR1 as MNHEY and CDR2 as SVGAGI. The CDR3 loop spans 14 amino acids. V lost 6 bases, J lost 5 bases, and 16 bases lay in between. The DNA of the CDR3 is TGTGCCAGCAGACCCGAACAGGGAAGGACTGAAGCTTTCTTT. Translated: CASRPEQGRTEAFF.

The J gene is TRBJ1-6, the V gene TRBV6-7; D is unclear. TRBV6-7 is known as an ORF, though its function is uncertain. The CDR3 runs 16 residues. Trimming pared 9 bases from V and 10 bases from J, leaving 25 bases between. CDR3 protein: CARRPKRAPILSPLHF. Here the CDR3 DNA reads TGTGCCAGACGGCCGAAGAGGGCCCCAATCCTCTCACCCCTCCACTTT.

This clone was seen a few times. The chain carries TRBV7-2 and TRBJ1-1; D unclear. Germline V gives CDR1 SGHTA, CDR2 FQGNSA. The ends were cut back, 5 bases at V and 0 bases at J, with 13 bases in the middle. CDR3 length: 15 residues. CDR3 sequence (DNA): TGTGCCAGCAGCCCCCGGCGGTTCCTGAACACTGAAGCTTTCTTT. Its translation is CASSPRRFLNTEAFF.

The chain combines TRBV5-4 with TRBJ2-7, with 11 positions matching TRBD1. V shed 0 bases, J shed 7 bases, and the junction held 3 bases outside the gene matches. CDR1 is SGHNT and CDR2 is YYREEE in the germline V gene (reference sequence). The CDR3 spans 14 residues. The CDR3: CASSLGGTGGEQYV. The CDR3 DNA sequence: TGTGCCAGCAGCTTGGGCGGGACAGGGGGTGAGCAGTACGTC.

The rearrangement uses TRBV28 and TRBJ1-5; D not certain. V was shortened by 7 bases and J by 0 bases, with 13 bases between the two germline ends. CDR1 and CDR2 from the germline V gene are MDHEN and SYDVKM. The CDR3 totals 15 residues. The CDR3 spells CASTRPGSSNQPQHF. DNA for the CDR3: TGTGCCAGCACCCGACCGGGGAGTAGCAATCAGCCCCAGCATTTT.

The chain links TRBV6-2 or TRBV6-3 to TRBJ1-6, with 8 nucleotides matching TRBD1. V shed 5 bases, J shed 7 bases, and the junction held 10 bases outside the gene matches. The CDR3 consists of 16 residues. Germline CDR1 MNHEY, CDR2 SVGEGT. Here the CDR3 reads CASSPRAGGLNSPLHF. Written as DNA, the CDR3 is TGTGCCAGCAGTCCCCGGGCAGGGGGCTTGAATTCACCCCTCCACTTT.

The rearrangement uses TRBV7-8 and TRBJ2-3; D may be TRBD1 (5 bases). Per the germline V gene, CDR1 is SGHVS and CDR2 is FQNEAQ. The V gene lost 7 bases and the J gene lost 4 bases, with 18 bases spanning the gap. This CDR3 comprises 15 residues. Here the CDR3 DNA reads TGTGCCAGCACGCTTTTGAAGGGGCGCGCAGATACGCAGTATTTT. Protein: CASTLLKGRADTQYF.

The J gene is TRBJ1-1, the V gene TRBV30; possible D gene TRBD1, 5 bases. Trimming cost V 0 bases and J 5 bases, with 16 bases left between them. Germline assignment: CDR1 GTSNPN and CDR2 SVGIG (reference sequence). This CDR3 has 15 amino acids. The CDR3 DNA sequence: TGTGCCTGGAGTGTACCCGACCAGGGCGTAACTGAAGCTTTCTTT. Its translation: CAWSVPDQGVTEAFF.

The gene calls are TRBV3-1 (or the pseudogene TRBV3-2) and TRBJ1-5, with a tentative D call TRBD1 (5 bases). Trimming stripped 4 bases from V and 2 bases from J, with 6 bases between. CDR1 and CDR2 (germline): LGHDT, YNNKEL (reference sequence). The CDR3 extends over 13 amino acids. CDR3 sequence (DNA): TGTGCCAGCAGCCCGGGGGGCAATCAGCCCCAGCATTTT. This sequence encodes CASSPGGNQPQHF.

The CDR3 loop is CASSSFEGEPNSPLHF. CDR3 nucleotides: TGTGCCAGCAGCTCCTTCGAAGGGGAACCAAATTCACCCCTCCACTTT. The chain has TRBV3-1 (or the pseudogene TRBV3-2) and TRBJ1-6; possibly TRBD1 for D (5 bases). The length of the CDR3 is 16 residues. Germline lookup yields CDR1 LGHDT and CDR2 YNNKEL (reference sequence). Deletions cut 5 bases from V and 7 bases from J, with 18 bases between.

This clone was counted at least ten times. V and J are TRBV7-8 and TRBJ1-4; maybe TRBD1 (5 bases). In germline, CDR1 is SGHVS, CDR2 FQNEAQ. This CDR3 contains 14 residues. With 4 bases removed from V and 7 bases from J, the gap between germline ends came to 13 bases. The DNA for the CDR3 is TGTGCCAGCAGCTGGGCAGGGAGGGGTGAAAAACTGTTTTTT. Amino acids: CASSWAGRGEKLFF.

This chain connects TRBV12-2 to TRBJ2-3; TRBD2 is the table's D call, not checked against the DNA. TRBV12-2 is termed a pseudogene. There are 15 residues in the CDR3. The CDR3 DNA sequence: TGTGCAAGTCGCGAAGCGGGGGGGGTGACAGATACGCAGTATTTT. Amino acids: CASREAGGVTDTQYF.

In its sample, this clone was seen a few times. The chain links TRBV29-1 to TRBJ1-1; maybe TRBD1 (6 bases). This CDR3 is 14 amino acids long. Germline V gene sequence: CDR1 SQVTM, CDR2 ANQGSEA. V dropped 1 base and J dropped 2 bases, with 11 bases sitting between them. Written as DNA, the CDR3 is TGCAGCGTTGAAGCCTGGGACACTAACACTGAAGCTTTCTTT. Amino acids: CSVEAWDTNTEAFF.